Listed below are T cell receptor beta chains from one sample, sequenced in a study of T cells in Graves' hyperthyroidism and ophthalmopathy. TCRdb re-called the multiplex PCR reads through MiXCR, storing one row per CDR3 protein. The data contain a few hundred thousand distinct CDR3 sequences, roughly an eighth of them singletons. Input material: blood. These receptors all stem from a woman aged 40 to 50 with Graves' ophthalmopathy. The CDR3 runs from the conserved cysteine through the conserved F or W. The D gene is left open where the match is weak. Some rows mark clone size as missing; the rest say once, few, many or name a class of expanded clone.

v_call,clone_size,d_call,j_call,cdr3_aa,cdr3_nt
TRBV12-3/TRBV12-4,many,TRBD1,TRBJ1-5,CASSQGQGSGQPQHF,TGTGCCAGCAGCCAGGGACAGGGGTCGGGACAGCCCCAGCATTTT
TRBV11-2,many,.,TRBJ2-7,CASSVGGPSYEQYF,TGTGCCAGCTCCGTCGGGGGCCCCTCCTACGAGCAGTACTTC
TRBV10-3,many,.,TRBJ1-1,CATSRTSDTEAFF,TGTGCCACCTCGAGGACCTCGGACACTGAAGCTTTCTTT
TRBV20-1,few,.,TRBJ2-7,CSARDVKGTDPYEQYF,TGCAGTGCTAGAGATGTGAAAGGGACCGATCCCTACGAGCAGTACTTC
TRBV20-1,.,TRBD2,TRBJ2-5,CSARDFAGGPGETQYF,TGCAGTGCTAGAGATTTCGCGGGGGGGCCGGGGGAGACCCAGTACTTC
TRBV4-2,few,.,TRBJ1-1,CASSQVAGGQNTEAFF,TGTGCCAGCAGCCAAGTCGCCGGGGGGCAGAACACTGAAGCTTTCTTT
TRBV10-3,many,.,TRBJ2-1,CAISEFWGEQFF,TGTGCCATCAGTGAGTTTTGGGGCGAGCAGTTCTTC
TRBV28,many,.,TRBJ1-2,CASSPPGWYGYTF,TGTGCCAGCAGTCCCCCCGGATGGTATGGCTACACCTTC
TRBV20-1,.,.,TRBJ1-2,CSARDPLPGGYTF,TGCAGTGCTAGAGATCCCCTACCGGGTGGCTACACCTTC
TRBV5-4,.,.,TRBJ2-1,CASSVIRESSYNEQFF,TGTGCCAGCAGCGTTATTAGGGAGAGCTCCTACAATGAGCAGTTCTTC
TRBV11-2,.,TRBD2,TRBJ2-3,CASSFGASGSIAADTQYF,TGTGCCAGCAGCTTTGGGGCTAGCGGGTCCATCGCCGCAGATACGCAGTATTTT
TRBV7-2,.,TRBD1,TRBJ2-7,CASSLSGGLYYEQYF,TGTGCCAGCAGCTTGTCAGGGGGTCTGTACTACGAGCAGTACTTC
TRBV20-1,many,TRBD2,TRBJ2-7,CSASLPLAGNYEQYF,TGCAGTGCTAGTCTCCCGCTAGCGGGAAACTACGAGCAGTACTTC
TRBV27,.,.,TRBJ1-2,CASSFVSGRLRYGYTF,TGTGCCAGCAGTTTCGTATCAGGGAGGCTCCGCTATGGCTACACCTTC
TRBV5-1,.,.,TRBJ2-3,CASRPQGRDTQYF,TGCGCCAGCAGGCCACAGGGAAGAGATACGCAGTATTTT
TRBV6-5,many,TRBD1,TRBJ1-2,CASSYSNQATGARRRDGYTF,TGTGCCAGCAGTTACTCGAATCAGGCGACAGGGGCGCGCAGGCGGGATGGCTACACCTTC